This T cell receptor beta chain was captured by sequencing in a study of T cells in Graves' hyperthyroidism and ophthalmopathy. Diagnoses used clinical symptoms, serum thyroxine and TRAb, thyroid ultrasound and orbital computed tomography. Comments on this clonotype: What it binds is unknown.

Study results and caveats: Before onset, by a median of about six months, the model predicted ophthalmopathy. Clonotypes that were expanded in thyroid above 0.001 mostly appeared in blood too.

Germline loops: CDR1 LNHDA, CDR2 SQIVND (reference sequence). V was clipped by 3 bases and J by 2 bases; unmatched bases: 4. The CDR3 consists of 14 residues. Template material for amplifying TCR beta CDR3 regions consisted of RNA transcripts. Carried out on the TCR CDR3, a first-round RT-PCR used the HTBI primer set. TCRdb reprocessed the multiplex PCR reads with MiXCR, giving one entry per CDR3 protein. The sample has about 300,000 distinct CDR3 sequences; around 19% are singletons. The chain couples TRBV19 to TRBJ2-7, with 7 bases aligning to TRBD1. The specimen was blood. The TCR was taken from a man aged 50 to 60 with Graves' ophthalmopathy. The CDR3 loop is CASSMGQRTYEQYF. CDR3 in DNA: TGTGCCAGTAGTATGGGACAGCGAACCTACGAGCAGTACTTC.